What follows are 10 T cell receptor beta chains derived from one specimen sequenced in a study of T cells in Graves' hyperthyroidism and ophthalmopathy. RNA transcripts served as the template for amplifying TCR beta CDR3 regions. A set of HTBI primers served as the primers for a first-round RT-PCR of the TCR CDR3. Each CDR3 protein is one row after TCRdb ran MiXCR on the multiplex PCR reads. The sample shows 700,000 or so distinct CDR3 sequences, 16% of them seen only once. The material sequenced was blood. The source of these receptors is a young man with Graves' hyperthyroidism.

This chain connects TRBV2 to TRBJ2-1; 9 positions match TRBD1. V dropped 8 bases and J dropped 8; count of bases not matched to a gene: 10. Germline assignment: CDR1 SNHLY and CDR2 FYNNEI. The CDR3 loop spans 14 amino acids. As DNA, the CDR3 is TGTGCCAGCTCCGAGGACAGGGGTGGCGATGAGCAGTTCTTC. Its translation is CASSEDRGGDEQFF.

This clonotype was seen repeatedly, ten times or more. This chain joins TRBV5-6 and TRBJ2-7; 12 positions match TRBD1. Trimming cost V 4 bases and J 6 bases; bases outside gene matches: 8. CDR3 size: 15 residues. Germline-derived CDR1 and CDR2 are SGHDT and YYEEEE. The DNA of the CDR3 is TGTGCCAGCAGCCCGGGACAGGGGGCGCCGCGCGAGCAGTACTTC. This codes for CASSPGQGAPREQYF.

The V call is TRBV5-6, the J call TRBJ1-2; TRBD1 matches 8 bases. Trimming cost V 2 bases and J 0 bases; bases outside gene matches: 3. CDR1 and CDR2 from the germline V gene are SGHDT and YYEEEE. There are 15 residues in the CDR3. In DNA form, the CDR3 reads TGTGCCAGCAGCTTTGGGGACAGGCCTAACTATGGCTACACCTTC. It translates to CASSFGDRPNYGYTF.

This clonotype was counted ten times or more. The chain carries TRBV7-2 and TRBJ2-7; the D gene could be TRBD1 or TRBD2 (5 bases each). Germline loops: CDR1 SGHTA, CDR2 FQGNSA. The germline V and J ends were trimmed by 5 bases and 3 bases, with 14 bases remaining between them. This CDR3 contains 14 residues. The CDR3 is CASSPEGSGYEQYF. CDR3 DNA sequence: TGTGCCAGCAGCCCCGAGGGGTCGGGCTACGAGCAGTACTTC.

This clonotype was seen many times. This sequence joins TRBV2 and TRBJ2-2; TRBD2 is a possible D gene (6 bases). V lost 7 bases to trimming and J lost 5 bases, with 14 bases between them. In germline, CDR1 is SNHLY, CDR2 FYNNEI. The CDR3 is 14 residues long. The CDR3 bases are TGTGCCAGCAACGGAGGGCCGGGGACCGGGGAGCTGTTTTTT. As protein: CASNGGPGTGELFF.

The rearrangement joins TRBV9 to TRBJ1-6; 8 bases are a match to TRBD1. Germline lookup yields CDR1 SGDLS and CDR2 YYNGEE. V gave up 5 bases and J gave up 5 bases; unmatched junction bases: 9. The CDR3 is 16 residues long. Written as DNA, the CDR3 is TGTGCCAGCAGTAATCCGGGACAGGCGCATAATTCACCCCTCCACTTT. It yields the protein CASSNPGQAHNSPLHF.

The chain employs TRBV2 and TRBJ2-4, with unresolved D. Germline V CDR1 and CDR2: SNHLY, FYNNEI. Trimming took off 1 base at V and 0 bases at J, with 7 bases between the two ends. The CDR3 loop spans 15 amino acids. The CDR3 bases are TGTGCCAGCAGTGAAGAATCTATAGCCAAAAACATTCAGTACTTC. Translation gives CASSEESIAKNIQYF.

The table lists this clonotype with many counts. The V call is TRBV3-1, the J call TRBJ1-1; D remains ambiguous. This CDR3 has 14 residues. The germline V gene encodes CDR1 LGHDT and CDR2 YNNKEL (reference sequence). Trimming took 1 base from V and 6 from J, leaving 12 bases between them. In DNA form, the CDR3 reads TGTGCCAGCAGCCAAGCCGGGCCCCTCCCTGAAGCTTTCTTT. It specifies CASSQAGPLPEAFF.

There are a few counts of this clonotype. The DNA of the CDR3 is TGTGCCAGTAGCATTACGACAGGCCCTACTGGCTACACCTTC. This translates into CASSITTGPTGYTF. The chain uses TRBV19 and TRBJ1-2, with a weak D call TRBD1 (6 bases). Germline-derived CDR1 and CDR2 are LNHDA and SQIVND (reference sequence). The V end lost 6 bases, the J end lost 7 bases, and 18 bases lay between the germline ends. CDR3 length equals 14 residues.

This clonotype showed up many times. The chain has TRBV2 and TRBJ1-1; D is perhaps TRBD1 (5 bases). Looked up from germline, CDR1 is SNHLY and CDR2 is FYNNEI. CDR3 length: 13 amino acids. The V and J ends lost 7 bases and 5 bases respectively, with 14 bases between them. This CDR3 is CASTSGHLTEAFF. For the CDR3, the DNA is TGTGCCAGCACCAGCGGACACCTTACTGAAGCTTTCTTT.